This T cell receptor beta chain came from a study of blood T cell repertoires in COVID-19. J was trimmed by 4 bases and V by 5 bases; bases with no gene match: 10. This CDR3 has 16 residues. Germline CDR1 reads KGHSH; CDR2 reads LQKENI. A Seattle source enrolled patients during active infection and followed them longitudinally. The repertoire was sequenced with immunoSEQ multiplex PCR; TCRdb's copy has only in-frame clones and lacks some. The data hold 390,000 or so clones, with more than 75% observed a single time. The specimen was peripheral blood. This chain uses TRBV18 with TRBJ2-3, with 9 positions matching TRBD2. The TCR originated in a woman aged 30 to 39 with COVID-19, enrolled during active disease. The CDR3 DNA follows: TGTGCCAGCTCATATGACGCGGGAGGGCCCCCAGATACGCAGTATTTT. Amino acids: CASSYDAGGPPDTQYF.